A selection of T cell receptor beta chains follows, all from one sample in a study of blood T cells in healthy people across ages. From the 5' RACE reads, TCRdb called clonotypes with MiXCR, one entry per CDR3 protein. The profile covers roughly 800,000 distinct CDR3 sequences, with about 25% appearing a single time and just under 9.5% taken by the ten largest. A further study also used this sample, focusing on T cells of mothers and their children.

Sequencing was performed on blood. Receptors originate from a boy younger than 18 in good health. Both conserved end residues are part of each CDR3. The D gene is left open where the match is weak. Expanded clones get a size class; other rows say once, few or many, or leave the size out.

>TRBV19|few|14|TRBD1|TRBJ1-4
TGTGCCAGTACCGGCTGGACAGGGGGCGAAAAACTGTTTTTT
CASTGWTGGEKLFF
>TRBV29-1|few|13|.|TRBJ2-5
TGCAGCGTTGAAAAACAGGCAGAAGAGACCCAGTACTTC
CSVEKQAEETQYF
>TRBV6-4|few|14|TRBD2|TRBJ2-2
TGTGCCAGCACTAGCGGGACTAACACCGGGGAGCTGTTTTTT
CASTSGTNTGELFF
>TRBV7-8|few|17|TRBD2|TRBJ2-5
TGTGCCAGCAGCTTAGAGAAAGGCGGGAGGGGAAAGGAGACCCAGTACTTC
CASSLEKGGRGKETQYF
>TRBV29-1|few|12|.|TRBJ1-1
TGCAGCGTCGCGACCCGAAGAACTGAAGCTTTCTTT
CSVATRRTEAFF
>TRBV20-1|few|16|.|TRBJ1-4
TGCAGTGCTACCCCCGGACAGTTACTATCTAATGAAAAACTGTTTTTT
CSATPGQLLSNEKLFF
>TRBV7-9|.|15|TRBD1|TRBJ1-4
TGTGCCAGCAGCTTAGGAGGACAGGGCAGTGAAAAACTGTTTTTT
CASSLGGQGSEKLFF
>TRBV2|.|14|.|TRBJ2-1
TGTGCCAGCAGTGAGGGAACATGGGTTAATGAGCAGTTCTTC
CASSEGTWVNEQFF
>TRBV21-1|.|16|.|TRBJ2-3
TGTGCCAGCAGCAAAGCTCCAGCGGAGTCCACAGATACGCAGTATTTT
CASSKAPAESTDTQYF
>TRBV19|.|12|.|TRBJ1-2
TGTGCCAGTAGTGACCGGGCTCATGGCCACACCTTC
CASSDRAHGHTF
>TRBV28|.|11|.|TRBJ2-1
TGTGCCAGCGAAAGCGGGAATGAGCAGTTCTTC
CASESGNEQFF
>TRBV7-9|few|15|.|TRBJ1-3
TGTGCCAGCAGCTTAGAGCCTGTCTCTGGAAACACCATATATTTT
CASSLEPVSGNTIYF
>TRBV20-1|.|13|TRBD1|TRBJ2-3
TGCAGTGATACGGGACAGGGAAGAGATACGCAGTATTTT
CSDTGQGRDTQYF
>TRBV3-1|.|13|.|TRBJ1-6
TGTGCCAGCAGCGCGGTTGATAATTCACCCCTCCACTTT
CASSAVDNSPLHF
>TRBV24-1|few|13|.|TRBJ2-3
TGTGCCACCAGTGAGGGGGCTGGAGATACGCAGTATTTT
CATSEGAGDTQYF
>TRBV5-1|.|13|.|TRBJ2-7
TGCGCCAGCAGGGCCTCCTCGGCCTACGAGCAGTACTTC
CASRASSAYEQYF
>TRBV20-1|few|13|TRBD1|TRBJ2-7
TGCAGTGCTAGGATGACAGGGCGTTACGAGCAGTACTTC
CSARMTGRYEQYF
>TRBV7-8|.|15|TRBD1|TRBJ2-1
TGTGCCAGCAGCCCTAGACAGGGGCCTATCAATGAGCAGTTCTTC
CASSPRQGPINEQFF
>TRBV29-1|.|11|.|TRBJ2-1
TGCAGCGTTCATATCGGGAGTATCCAGTTCTTC
CSVHIGSIQFF
>TRBV7-9|many|12|.|TRBJ2-7
TGTGCCAGCAGCTTAAGCTCCTACGAGCAGTACTTC
CASSLSSYEQYF
>TRBV25-1|.|12|.|TRBJ1-2
TGTGCCAGCAGTGGGACCAGGGGAGGCTACACCTTC
CASSGTRGGYTF
>TRBV29-1|.|15|TRBD1|TRBJ2-7
TGCAGCGTCAGAGGAGGGGACAGGGGAATTTACGAGCAGTACTTC
CSVRGGDRGIYEQYF
>TRBV12-3/TRBV12-4|few|13|.|TRBJ1-2
TGTGCCAGCAGTCCACAGAGATTCTATGGCTACACCTTC
CASSPQRFYGYTF
>TRBV12-3/TRBV12-4|.|15|TRBD1|TRBJ1-1
TGTGCCAGCAGTTTTGGGGGCAGGGGGTTAGTTGAAGCTTTCTTT
CASSFGGRGLVEAFF
>TRBV5-1|few|16|TRBD2|TRBJ2-3
TGCGCCAGCAGCTTGTCGCGGGGGAGGCGCACAGATACGCAGTATTTT
CASSLSRGRRTDTQYF
>TRBV2|few|11|.|TRBJ1-4
TGTGCCAGCACAGGAGATGAAAAACTGTTTTTT
CASTGDEKLFF
>TRBV3-1|.|15|TRBD1|TRBJ2-5
TGTGCCAGCAGCCAGTGGACAGGGACACAAGAGACCCAGTACTTC
CASSQWTGTQETQYF
>TRBV28|.|15|.|TRBJ2-1
TGTGCCAGCACCCTAGGGTTAAGCTCCTACAATGAGCAGTTCTTC
CASTLGLSSYNEQFF
>TRBV6-5|.|14|.|TRBJ1-6
TGTGCCAGCAGTTACCAGACCACCAATTCACCCCTCCACTTT
CASSYQTTNSPLHF
>TRBV7-2|.|15|.|TRBJ1-3
TGTGCCAGCAGCGAAAATGGGGGGCTTGGAAACACCATATATTTT
CASSENGGLGNTIYF
>TRBV29-1|once|15|TRBD2|TRBJ2-7
TGCAGCGTTGAACTTGGGCGGGAGGGTTCCTACGAGCAGTACTTC
CSVELGREGSYEQYF